This is a list of T cell receptor beta chains from one sample in a study of blood T cell repertoires in COVID-19. Measured with immunoSEQ multiplex PCR; TCRdb has only the in-frame clones, and not every one. The sample has about 400,000 clones, 89% seen once. The sample taken for sequencing was PBMCs or T cells enriched from blood (not recorded which). The receptors originated from a woman in her twenties or thirties who had recovered from COVID-19. The CDR3 runs from the conserved cysteine through the conserved F or W. Each record gives: clone size, V gene, J gene, D gene, CDR3 protein, CDR3 DNA. The D gene is left open where the match is weak. Clone size appears in some rows only: once, few, many, or a class for an expanded clone.

size: once
V: TRBV5-4
J: TRBJ1-2
D: TRBD1
CDR3: CASSIGTGVNYGYTF
DNA: TGTGCCAGCAGCATCGGGACAGGGGTAAACTATGGCTACACCTTC

size: -
V: TRBV9
J: TRBJ1-6
D: TRBD1
CDR3: CASSVSTGQNSPLHF
DNA: TGTGCCAGCAGCGTATCGACAGGGCAAAATTCACCCCTCCACTTT

size: once
V: TRBV10-3
J: TRBJ1-4
D: TRBD1
CDR3: CATLRGTGGAGEKLFF
DNA: TGTGCCACCCTAAGGGGGACAGGGGGCGCGGGTGAAAAACTGTTTTTT

size: few
V: TRBV9
J: TRBJ2-7
D: -
CDR3: CASSVDLSFREQYF
DNA: TGTGCCAGCAGCGTAGATCTAAGCTTCCGCGAGCAGTACTTC

size: -
V: TRBV7-6
J: TRBJ2-1
D: -
CDR3: CASSISKRGGTTSQNYNEQFF
DNA: TGTGCCAGCAGCATTAGTAAGAGGGGGGGAACGACTAGTCAGAACTACAATGAGCAGTTCTTC

size: -
V: TRBV12-3/TRBV12-4
J: TRBJ1-1
D: -
CDR3: CASSIQGATEAFF
DNA: TGTGCCAGCAGTATACAGGGTGCCACTGAAGCTTTCTTT

size: -
V: TRBV18
J: TRBJ1-3
D: -
CDR3: CASSPRQGPGNTIYF
DNA: TGTGCCAGCTCACCCAGGCAGGGCCCAGGAAACACCATATATTTT

size: -
V: TRBV4-2
J: TRBJ2-3
D: TRBD1
CDR3: CASSLSRQGSDTQYF
DNA: TGTGCCAGCAGCCTCTCCAGACAGGGGTCAGATACGCAGTATTTT

size: -
V: TRBV5-6
J: TRBJ2-1
D: -
CDR3: CASSPIGTHNEQFF
DNA: TGTGCCAGCAGCCCAATAGGGACTCACAATGAGCAGTTCTTC

size: -
V: TRBV6-5
J: TRBJ1-1
D: TRBD1
CDR3: CASKTQGVGTEAFF
DNA: TGTGCCAGCAAAACTCAGGGGGTAGGCACTGAAGCTTTCTTT

size: -
V: TRBV29-1
J: TRBJ2-1
D: -
CDR3: CSVVFRRRSSYNEQFF
DNA: TGCAGCGTTGTTTTTCGGCGGAGGAGCTCCTACAATGAGCAGTTCTTC

size: -
V: TRBV5-1
J: TRBJ1-6
D: -
CDR3: CASSLATANSPLHF
DNA: TGCGCCAGCAGCTTGGCTACAGCTAATTCACCCCTCCACTTT

size: -
V: TRBV2
J: TRBJ2-2
D: TRBD1
CDR3: CASSEGRGTGELFF
DNA: TGTGCCAGCAGTGAGGGCAGGGGGACCGGGGAGCTGTTTTTT

size: -
V: TRBV9
J: TRBJ1-1
D: TRBD1
CDR3: CASSVDDRGVVDSLEAFF
DNA: TGTGCCAGCAGCGTAGACGACAGGGGGGTGGTGGACAGTTTGGAAGCTTTCTTT

size: -
V: TRBV5-4
J: TRBJ1-1
D: TRBD1
CDR3: CASSLGGWTGHTEAFF
DNA: TGTGCCAGCAGCTTGGGAGGATGGACAGGGCACACTGAAGCTTTCTTT

size: -
V: TRBV10-3
J: TRBJ2-7
D: TRBD1
CDR3: CAISSADRTYEQYF
DNA: TGTGCCATCAGCTCCGCGGACAGGACCTACGAGCAGTACTTC

size: -
V: TRBV27
J: TRBJ1-2
D: -
CDR3: CASSLLRAGGGYTF
DNA: TGTGCCAGCAGTTTGCTTCGGGCCGGCGGGGGCTACACCTTC

size: -
V: TRBV29-1
J: TRBJ2-3
D: TRBD2
CDR3: CSVSDRTSGGALDTQYF
DNA: TGCAGCGTTTCCGACAGGACTAGCGGGGGGGCCTTGGATACGCAGTATTTT

size: -
V: TRBV7-6
J: TRBJ2-3
D: TRBD2
CDR3: CASSLRLARGTDTQYF
DNA: TGTGCCAGCAGCTTACGACTAGCGCGGGGCACAGATACGCAGTATTTT

size: -
V: TRBV27
J: TRBJ1-5
D: -
CDR3: CASGVGQPQHF
DNA: TGTGCCTCGGGGGTAGGTCAGCCCCAGCATTTT

size: -
V: TRBV6-1
J: TRBJ1-5
D: -
CDR3: CASSKARQVGQPQHF
DNA: TGTGCCAGCAGTAAAGCGAGACAGGTCGGGCAGCCCCAGCATTTT

size: -
V: TRBV5-1
J: TRBJ1-3
D: -
CDR3: CASSLSNVPGNTIYF
DNA: TGCGCCAGCAGCTTGTCTAATGTCCCTGGAAACACCATATATTTT

size: once
V: TRBV30
J: TRBJ1-2
D: TRBD1
CDR3: CAWSISFSGQGIGYTF
DNA: TGTGCCTGGAGTATTTCCTTTTCGGGACAGGGCATTGGCTACACCTTC

size: once
V: TRBV25-1
J: TRBJ2-7
D: TRBD1
CDR3: CASSGYGTVTYEQYF
DNA: TGTGCCAGCAGTGGATACGGGACAGTGACCTACGAGCAGTACTTC

size: -
V: TRBV6-5
J: TRBJ2-2
D: -
CDR3: CASSYFQVTGELFF
DNA: TGTGCCAGCAGTTACTTCCAGGTCACCGGGGAGCTGTTTTTT

size: -
V: TRBV6-1
J: TRBJ2-1
D: TRBD2
CDR3: CASSAGLAGVGNEQFF
DNA: TGTGCCAGCAGTGCGGGACTAGCGGGAGTGGGGAATGAGCAGTTCTTC

size: -
V: TRBV28
J: TRBJ2-3
D: TRBD1
CDR3: CASSWRGTGADTQYF
DNA: TGTGCCAGCAGTTGGAGAGGGACAGGGGCAGATACGCAGTATTTT

size: -
V: TRBV6-5
J: TRBJ1-6
D: -
CDR3: CASSSSITPTPGSLHF
DNA: TGTGCCAGCAGTTCGTCTATCACGCCAACGCCAGGGTCCCTCCACTTT

size: -
V: TRBV29-1
J: TRBJ1-1
D: -
CDR3: CSVGWARTEAFF
DNA: TGCAGCGTTGGTTGGGCTCGGACTGAAGCTTTCTTT

size: -
V: TRBV6-5
J: TRBJ2-7
D: -
CDR3: CASSSLADPSYEQYF
DNA: TGTGCCAGCAGCTCCTTAGCGGACCCCTCCTACGAGCAGTACTTC

size: -
V: TRBV30
J: TRBJ1-6
D: -
CDR3: CAWSVIGRNSPLHF
DNA: TGTGCCTGGAGTGTAATAGGGAGGAATTCACCCCTCCACTTT

size: few
V: TRBV24-1
J: TRBJ2-7
D: -
CDR3: CATGRASSYEQYF
DNA: TGTGCCACCGGCAGGGCTTCCTCCTACGAGCAGTACTTC

size: -
V: TRBV6-2/TRBV6-3
J: TRBJ2-7
D: -
CDR3: CASSLRGWTYEQYF
DNA: TGTGCCAGCAGCCTCAGGGGCTGGACCTACGAGCAGTACTTC

size: -
V: TRBV6-5
J: TRBJ1-3
D: -
CDR3: CASSQGHSGNTIYF
DNA: TGTGCCAGCAGCCAGGGGCACTCTGGAAACACCATATATTTT

size: -
V: TRBV6-5
J: TRBJ2-5
D: TRBD2
CDR3: CASSYEAGGRETQYF
DNA: TGTGCCAGCAGTTACGAGGCGGGGGGTCGGGAGACCCAGTACTTC

size: -
V: TRBV29-1
J: TRBJ2-7
D: TRBD2
CDR3: CSAVAGVDYEQYF
DNA: TGCAGCGCTGTAGCGGGAGTAGACTACGAGCAGTACTTC

size: -
V: TRBV18
J: TRBJ2-6
D: -
CDR3: CASSPVPGSGANVLTF
DNA: TGTGCCAGCTCACCAGTGCCGGGGAGCGGGGCCAACGTCCTGACTTTC

size: few
V: TRBV12-3/TRBV12-4
J: TRBJ1-1
D: -
CDR3: CASSLHKNTEAFF
DNA: TGTGCCAGCAGTTTGCACAAGAACACTGAAGCTTTCTTT

size: -
V: TRBV2
J: TRBJ2-7
D: TRBD1
CDR3: CASSERRTGANEQYF
DNA: TGTGCCAGCAGCGAGCGGAGGACAGGAGCGAACGAGCAGTACTTC

size: -
V: TRBV5-6
J: TRBJ2-7
D: -
CDR3: CASSSTGSRPYEQYF
DNA: TGTGCCAGCAGCTCTACAGGGTCACGGCCCTACGAGCAGTACTTC

size: -
V: TRBV15
J: TRBJ1-1
D: TRBD1
CDR3: CATSIRTGWTEAFF
DNA: TGTGCCACCAGCATCCGGACAGGATGGACTGAAGCTTTCTTT

size: -
V: TRBV11-2
J: TRBJ1-6
D: -
CDR3: CASSSGGGRNSPLHF
DNA: TGTGCCAGCAGCTCGGGGGGGGGAAGGAATTCACCCCTCCACTTT

size: -
V: TRBV11-2
J: TRBJ1-4
D: -
CDR3: CASRQPGRGDEKLFF
DNA: TGTGCCAGCAGGCAACCCGGGAGGGGGGATGAAAAACTGTTTTTT

size: -
V: TRBV6-4
J: TRBJ2-2
D: -
CDR3: CASSLDANTGELFF
DNA: TGTGCCAGCAGCCTAGACGCGAACACCGGGGAGCTGTTTTTT

size: few
V: TRBV30
J: TRBJ1-1
D: TRBD1
CDR3: CAWSPDMTGLNTEAFF
DNA: TGTGCCTGGAGCCCCGATATGACAGGGCTTAACACTGAAGCTTTCTTT

size: -
V: TRBV24-1
J: TRBJ2-1
D: -
CDR3: CATSEGQPYNEQFF
DNA: TGTGCCACCAGTGAGGGACAACCCTACAATGAGCAGTTCTTC

size: -
V: TRBV7-2
J: TRBJ2-7
D: TRBD2
CDR3: CASSLVGLAAEQYF
DNA: TGTGCCAGCAGCTTAGTCGGACTAGCAGCCGAGCAGTACTTC

size: -
V: TRBV20-1
J: TRBJ2-1
D: TRBD2
CDR3: CSASSGGRPSNEQFF
DNA: TGCAGTGCTAGTAGCGGCGGGAGGCCATCAAATGAGCAGTTCTTC

size: -
V: TRBV6-5
J: TRBJ2-7
D: -
CDR3: CASNRGSPYEQYF
DNA: TGTGCCAGCAATCGCGGTTCCCCCTACGAGCAGTACTTC

size: -
V: TRBV29-1
J: TRBJ2-7
D: -
CDR3: CSVEDFRSYEQYF
DNA: TGCAGCGTTGAAGATTTTAGAAGCTACGAGCAGTACTTC

size: -
V: TRBV6-5
J: TRBJ2-1
D: TRBD2
CDR3: CASRTKREKINEQFF
DNA: TGTGCCAGCAGGACCAAGCGGGAAAAAATCAATGAGCAGTTCTTC

size: -
V: TRBV9
J: TRBJ2-2
D: -
CDR3: CASSPPWETGPLDTGELFF
DNA: TGTGCCAGCAGCCCGCCTTGGGAGACAGGACCACTTGACACCGGGGAGCTGTTTTTT

size: -
V: TRBV7-3
J: TRBJ2-7
D: TRBD2
CDR3: CASLERGGYEQYF
DNA: TGTGCCAGCCTCGAACGGGGGGGCTACGAGCAGTACTTC

size: -
V: TRBV9
J: TRBJ1-2
D: TRBD1
CDR3: CASSPGTDYGYTF
DNA: TGTGCCAGCAGCCCCGGGACAGACTATGGCTACACCTTC

size: -
V: TRBV7-2
J: TRBJ2-5
D: TRBD2
CDR3: CASSLTSGSQETQYF
DNA: TGTGCCAGCAGCTTGACTAGCGGGAGTCAAGAGACCCAGTACTTC